Below, 28 T cell receptor beta chains from the same sample are listed, as sequenced in a study of regulatory T cells in long-lasting Graves disease. Stated time point: newly diagnosed GD, antithyroid drugs for less than 3 months. Isolated PBMC RNA provided the starting material for the TCR library. To make TCR beta libraries, researchers used iRepertoire HTBI primers and Arm-PCR of CDR3 regions. TCRdb re-derived calls from the multiplex PCR reads in MiXCR, one entry per CDR3 protein. The sample holds roughly 510,000 distinct CDR3 sequences; roughly 16% are singletons and the top ten take around 12%. The sample also formed part of further work on T cells in Graves' hyperthyroidism and ophthalmopathy.

Material: peripheral blood mononuclear cells (PBMCs), obtained at new diagnosis, from a patient treated with antithyroid drugs. The receptor set was obtained from a man aged 18-30 years with Graves disease.

This clonotype was observed many times. The J gene is TRBJ2-1, the V gene TRBV11-2; 10 bases fit TRBD2. Trimming cost V 5 bases and J 12 bases; bases outside gene matches: 16. Germline V lookup: CDR1 SGHAT, CDR2 FQNNGV. This CDR3 has 16 residues. The CDR3: CASSRVQLAGELGQFF. Written as DNA, the CDR3 is TGTGCCAGCAGCCGCGTCCAGCTAGCGGGAGAGCTGGGGCAGTTCTTC.

This clonotype was seen many times. CDR3 sequence reads: CASSDGGDEQFF. In nucleotides, the CDR3 is TGTGCCAGCAGCGACGGGGGGGATGAGCAGTTCTTC. The chain links TRBV7-3 to TRBJ2-1, with 8 bases that match TRBD2. V gave up 5 bases and J gave up 8 bases; unmatched junction bases: 2. Looked up from germline, CDR1 is SGHTA and CDR2 is FQGTGA. This CDR3 region has 12 residues.

With respect to this clonotype: This sequence may be a read error, since a much larger clone differs from it by one base. The chain is built from TRBV18 and TRBJ2-1, with 7 bases lining up with TRBD2. Germline V gene sequence: CDR1 KGHSH, CDR2 LQKENI. This CDR3 is built from 16 residues. In nucleotides, the CDR3 is TGTGCCAGCTCACCACTCGCGGGAGCGACCTACGATGAGCAGTTCTTC. As protein: CASSPLAGATYDEQFF.

CDR3 bases: TGTGCCAGCAGTTACTCTGAGGGCCCCTACAATGAGCAGTTCTTC. This gives the protein CASSYSEGPYNEQFF. The J gene is TRBJ2-1, the V gene TRBV6-2 or TRBV6-3; D is perhaps TRBD2 (5 bases). The germline V gene has CDR1 MNHEY and CDR2 SVGEGT. The CDR3 consists of 15 residues. V lost 0 bases and J 2 bases, leaving 8 bases between the germline ends.

Of note for this clonotype: The germline gene is not matched at one end of the junction; a read error may be the cause. V and J are TRBV11-1 and TRBJ1-2, with D unresolved. The germline CDR1 and CDR2 sequences are SGHAT and FQDESV (reference sequence). CDR3 length equals 15 residues. The CDR3 here is CASSHLNPETYGYTF. CDR3 bases: TGCGCCAGCAGCCACTTGAATCCAGAAACCTATGGCTACACCTTC. The complete variable domain, with remaining parts taken from reference TRBV11-1 and TRBJ1-2, reads EAEVAQSPRYKITEKSQAVAFWCDPISGHATLYWYRQILGQGPELLVQFQDESVVDDSQLPKDRFSAERLKGVDSTLKIQPAELGDSAMYLCASSHLNPETYGYTFGSGTRLTVV.

This clonotype showed up many times. The chain couples TRBV27 to TRBJ1-2, with 10 bases fitting TRBD1. Trimming removed 6 bases from V and 4 bases from J; junction bases left unmatched: 5. This CDR3 has 14 amino acids. Per the germline V gene, CDR1 is MNHEY and CDR2 is SMNVEV (reference sequence). The CDR3 DNA reads TGTGCCAGCAGCAAGACAGGGGGCGTCTATGGCTACACCTTC. Its protein product is CASSKTGGVYGYTF.

This clonotype was found a few times. CDR3 DNA sequence: TGCGCCAGCATGGGGGCGGACAGTGCGGGGTCGGCTTTCTTT. It translates to CASMGADSAGSAFF. The rearrangement links TRBV4-1 to TRBJ1-1, with D possibly TRBD1 on 6 matching bases. Looked up from germline, CDR1 is MGHRA and CDR2 is YSYEKL. Trimming took 7 bases from V and 11 from J, leaving 23 bases between them. The CDR3 totals 14 residues.

The rearrangement links TRBV13 to TRBJ2-2, with 9 bases aligning to TRBD2. The CDR3 extends over 18 amino acids. Per germline, CDR1 PRHDT and CDR2 FYEKMQ (reference sequence). The ends lost 0 bases at V and 5 bases at J; junction bases unmatched: 10. The CDR3 DNA reads as TGTGCCAGCAGCTTAGGTGGCGGGAGGGCCGAGACGACCGGGGAGCTGTTTTTT. Translation gives CASSLGGGRAETTGELFF.

As to this clonotype: An end of the junction does not agree with germline; a read error may underlie this. The DNA for the CDR3 is TGTGCTAGCAGCCCTCGCGGCGTTGATACGCAGTATTTT. This codes for CASSPRGVDTQYF. This chain connects TRBV7-7 to TRBJ2-3, with D hard to call. This CDR3 contains 13 residues. Germline V gene sequence: CDR1 SSHAT, CDR2 FNYEAQ (reference sequence). Full variable domain (missing parts from reference TRBV7-7 and TRBJ2-3): GAGVSQSPRYKVTKRGQDVTLRCDPISSHATLYWYQQALGQGPEFLTYFNYEAQPDKSGLPSDRFSAERPEGSISTLTIQRTEQRDSAMYRCASSPRGVDTQYFGPGTRLTVL.

Ten or more counts support this clonotype. The V and J genes are TRBV11-2 and TRBJ2-3; 14 bases match TRBD2. The CDR3 length is 16 residues. Unmatched junction bases numbered 8, after V lost 3 bases and J lost 9 bases. Germline CDR1 SGHAT, CDR2 FQNNGV. CDR3 coding DNA: TGTGCCAGCAGCTTTACGGGACTAGCGGGAGAAGCCACGCAGTATTTT. It codes for CASSFTGLAGEATQYF.

This clonotype was seen at least ten times. The genes are TRBV30 and TRBJ1-1; D call uncertain. Germline assignment: CDR1 GTSNPN and CDR2 SVGIG (reference sequence). This CDR3 spans 13 amino acids. Trimming removed 3 bases at V and 1 base at J, with 9 bases between. The CDR3 sequence: CAWRASGNTEAFF. The CDR3 DNA sequence: TGTGCCTGGAGGGCCTCCGGGAACACTGAAGCTTTCTTT.

This clonotype came up a few times. J is TRBJ2-7 and V is TRBV7-9; TRBD1 agrees at 7 bases. Per the germline V gene, CDR1 is SEHNR and CDR2 is FQNEAQ (reference sequence). The CDR3 length is 15 residues. V dropped 1 base and J dropped 7; count of bases not matched to a gene: 10. For the CDR3, the DNA is TGTGCCAGCAGCTTAGAAGACAGGGAGTTAGGGGAGCAGTACTTC. As protein: CASSLEDRELGEQYF. Using reference TRBV7-9 and TRBJ2-7 for the parts outside the CDR3, the full variable domain is DTGVSQNPRHKITKRGQNVTFRCDPISEHNRLYWYRQTLGQGPEFLTYFQNEAQLEKSRLLSDRFSAERPKGSFSTLEIQRTEQGDSAMYLCASSLEDRELGEQYFGPGTRLTVT.

This clonotype showed up many times. In DNA form, the CDR3 reads TGTGCCAGCAGTCAAGCCGGGACAGGCCCTCAGCCCCAGCATTTT. Translated: CASSQAGTGPQPQHF. The rearrangement uses TRBV12-3 or TRBV12-4 and TRBJ1-5; 8 bases map to TRBD1. V shed 5 bases and J 6 bases; nucleotides not matched to a gene: 9. CDR3 length: 15 residues.

This clonotype has a count of ten or more. J is TRBJ2-1 and V is TRBV12-3 or TRBV12-4; a weak D match, TRBD2 (5 bases). This CDR3 has 14 residues. The germline V and J ends were trimmed by 6 bases and 7 bases, with 16 bases remaining between them. The CDR3 DNA reads as TGTGCCAGCAGGCGAGGGAGCGGTGAGAATGAGCAGTTCTTC. Its protein product is CASRRGSGENEQFF.

This clonotype occurred many times. The V call is TRBV2, the J call TRBJ1-1, with D maybe TRBD1 (6 bases). V lost 6 bases, J lost 6 bases, and 20 bases lay in between. The length of the CDR3 is 15 residues. CDR1 and CDR2 from the germline V gene are SNHLY and FYNNEI. The CDR3 bases are TGTGCCAGCAGCCCCCAGAAGGGGGAGGGGGCTGAAGCTTTCTTT. This translates into CASSPQKGEGAEAFF.

The chain uses TRBV20-1 and TRBJ2-2; 8 bases map to TRBD2. CDR1 DFQATT and CDR2 SNEGSKA come from the germline V gene (reference sequence). The CDR3 covers 17 residues. V trimming: 0 bases; J trimming: 2 bases; junction bases outside the gene matches: 8. The CDR3 coding sequence is TGCAGTGCTAGAGACCTTTTAGTAGCGGGAAACACCGGGGAGCTGTTTTTT. Amino acids: CSARDLLVAGNTGELFF.

This clonotype was seen more than once but under ten times. The chain employs TRBV5-1 and TRBJ2-4; D remains ambiguous. The ends were cut back, 2 bases at V and 8 bases at J, with 11 bases in the middle. Germline V CDR1 and CDR2: SGHRS, YFSETQ. The length of the CDR3 is 13 residues. The CDR3, as DNA: TGCGCCAGCAGCTTATCCCCAAAGGACATTCAGTACTTC. Amino acid sequence: CASSLSPKDIQYF.

This clonotype was detected ten times or more. The V gene is TRBV2, the J gene TRBJ1-2; no clear D gene. Trimming shortened V by 4 bases and J by 4 bases, and 10 bases separated the two germline ends. The CDR3 spans 13 residues. Germline lookup yields CDR1 SNHLY and CDR2 FYNNEI. This chain's CDR3 is CASSVEAIYGYTF. CDR3 DNA: TGTGCCAGCAGTGTGGAGGCCATCTATGGCTACACCTTC.

This chain uses TRBV7-9 with TRBJ2-7; D might be TRBD1 (6 bases). CDR1 is SEHNR, CDR2 FQNEAQ, per germline (reference sequence). The CDR3 contains 15 residues. V dropped 5 bases and J dropped 5 bases, with 19 bases sitting between them. This CDR3 reads CASSPLTGILDEQYF. The CDR3 DNA is TGTGCCAGCAGCCCACTAACAGGGATTCTGGACGAGCAGTACTTC.

This chain links TRBV12-3 or TRBV12-4 with TRBJ2-4, with D perhaps TRBD2 (6 bases). Trimming pared 6 bases from V and 0 bases from J, leaving 15 bases between. The CDR3 is 16 amino acids. The CDR3 DNA reads TGTGCCAGCAGCCCCATAGCGGCCCTAGCCAAAAACATTCAGTACTTC. Translated: CASSPIAALAKNIQYF.

V gene TRBV20-1 combines with J gene TRBJ1-1; maybe TRBD1 (5 bases). Germline CDR1 DFQATT, CDR2 SNEGSKA (reference sequence). The CDR3 spans 13 residues. V was trimmed by 4 bases and J by 1 base, leaving 10 bases between them. As DNA, the CDR3 is TGCAGTGCTAATTGGGGGGGGAACACTGAAGCTTTCTTT. Its protein is CSANWGGNTEAFF.

This clonotype was seen repeatedly, ten times or more. This rearrangement joins TRBV2 to TRBJ1-1; no definite D call. Germline CDR1 reads SNHLY; CDR2 reads FYNNEI. V lost 0 bases and J lost 3, with 11 bases in between. This CDR3 is 15 amino acids long. CDR3 coding DNA: TGTGCCAGCAGTGAAGCCTGGGTCCGCGACACTGAAGCTTTCTTT. Residues: CASSEAWVRDTEAFF.

The chain joins TRBV12-3 or TRBV12-4 to TRBJ1-5; 9 bases agree with TRBD1. Unmatched junction bases numbered 8, after V lost 6 bases and J lost 5 bases. The CDR3 totals 15 residues. The CDR3 sequence: CASRPDRGSHQPQHF. DNA of the CDR3: TGTGCCAGCAGACCCGACAGGGGGTCACATCAGCCCCAGCATTTT.

This clonotype was counted only a few times. The V and J genes are TRBV9 and TRBJ1-2; D is uncertain. The CDR3 totals 15 residues. Trimming took off 0 bases at V and 1 base at J, with 10 bases between the two ends. Germline CDR1 and CDR2: SGDLS and YYNGEE. The CDR3 bases are TGTGCCAGCAGCGTAGCTGCTGACGGTAACTATGGCTACACCTTC. Its translation is CASSVAADGNYGYTF. The full variable domain, in which reference TRBV9 and TRBJ1-2 provide the parts outside the CDR3, is DSGVTQTPKHLITATGQRVTLRCSPRSGDLSVYWYQQSLDQGLQFLIQYYNGEERAKGNILERFSAQQFPDLHSELNLSSLELGDSALYFCASSVAADGNYGYTFGSGTRLTVV.

This clonotype was seen a handful of times. The V gene is TRBV5-4, the J gene TRBJ2-2, with 10 bases that match TRBD2. The J segment lost 0 bases and the V segment lost 6 bases, leaving 5 bases of the junction unmatched. The CDR3 consists of 16 residues. CDR1 and CDR2 from the germline V gene are SGHNT and YYREEE (reference sequence). CDR3 region: CASTPGLASNTGELFF. The CDR3 DNA follows: TGTGCCAGCACCCCGGGACTAGCGTCGAACACCGGGGAGCTGTTTTTT.

This sequence joins TRBV5-1 and TRBJ2-3; a possible D gene is TRBD1 (5 bases). The CDR3 length is 15 residues. With 1 base removed from V and 4 bases from J, the gap between germline ends came to 13 bases. CDR1 is SGHRS and CDR2 is YFSETQ in the germline V gene. This CDR3 reads CASSLMQGGSDTQYF. In nucleotides, the CDR3 is TGCGCCAGCAGCTTGATGCAGGGTGGGTCAGATACGCAGTATTTT.

This clonotype has a handful of counts. This rearrangement joins TRBV16 to TRBJ1-2, with unresolved D. In germline, CDR1 is KGHSY, CDR2 FQNENV. Between the trimmed V and J ends, which lost 2 bases and 3 bases, there was a span of 16 bases. The CDR3 runs 16 residues. This chain's CDR3 is CASSQTGSAADYGYTF. CDR3 DNA: TGTGCCAGCAGCCAAACGGGGTCCGCGGCCGACTATGGCTACACCTTC. Based on the CDR3 plus reference TRBV16 and TRBJ1-2, the full variable domain is GEEVAQTPKHLVRGEGQKAKLYCAPIKGHSYVFWYQQVLKNEFKFLISFQNENVFDETGMPKERFSAKCLPNSPCSLEIQATKLEDSAVYFCASSQTGSAADYGYTFGSGTRLTVV.

This clonotype was counted a few times. The chain uses TRBV20-1 and TRBJ2-1, with D tentatively TRBD2 (6 bases). The CDR3 has 15 residues. Germline V CDR1 and CDR2: DFQATT, SNEGSKA (reference sequence). The V end was cut by 5 bases, the J end by 6 bases, with 20 bases between. CDR3: CSAEDLWEAFNEQFF. The CDR3 bases are TGCAGTGCTGAAGATCTCTGGGAGGCTTTCAATGAGCAGTTCTTC.